This T cell receptor (beta chain) is drawn from a study of neurological immune-mediated disorders. At the level of the study: Within the group of 35 or so multiple sclerosis patients, 31 were relapsing-remitting, while 3 were secondary progressive.

MiXCR, run by TCRdb on the 5' RACE reads, gives a single entry per CDR3 protein. This sample has around 50,000 distinct CDR3 sequences, with roughly 3.3% found just once. Per the germline V gene, CDR1 is SGHTA and CDR2 is FQGNSA. After removal of 1 base from V and 5 bases from J, the junction contained 11 bases not matched to a gene. This CDR3 comprises 18 residues. This clonotype occurred many times. The receptor comes from a woman aged 25 to 39 with multiple sclerosis. Input material: PBMCs. J is TRBJ2-5 and V is TRBV7-2, with TRBD2 identical over 12 bases. In nucleotides, the CDR3 is TGTGCCAGCAGCTTAGACCTAGCGGGAGGGCCCGTTCGGGAGACCCAGTACTTC. It specifies CASSLDLAGGPVRETQYF.